The clone carrying this TCR beta chain came up a few times. In TCRdb, the PCR reads were re-called with MiXCR into one record per CDR3 protein. The profile shows 6,500 to 8,500 distinct CDR3 sequences, around 16% of them singletons. The data derive from a study of tumor-infiltrating lymphocytes in oesophageal squamous cell carcinoma. The CDR3 runs 19 residues. Germline loops: CDR1 SGHTS, CDR2 YDEGEE. Germline trimming cut 4 bases from V and 0 bases from J; bases unmatched to any gene: 16. This sequence joins TRBV5-8 and TRBJ2-3; 8 bases fit TRBD1. The source of this sequence is a male donor with esophageal squamous cell carcinoma. The sequencing input was blood. CDR3 amino acids: CASSIDNRDRLSSTDTQYF. The DNA of the CDR3 is TGTGCCAGCAGCATCGACAACCGGGACAGGTTATCTAGCACAGATACGCAGTATTTT.